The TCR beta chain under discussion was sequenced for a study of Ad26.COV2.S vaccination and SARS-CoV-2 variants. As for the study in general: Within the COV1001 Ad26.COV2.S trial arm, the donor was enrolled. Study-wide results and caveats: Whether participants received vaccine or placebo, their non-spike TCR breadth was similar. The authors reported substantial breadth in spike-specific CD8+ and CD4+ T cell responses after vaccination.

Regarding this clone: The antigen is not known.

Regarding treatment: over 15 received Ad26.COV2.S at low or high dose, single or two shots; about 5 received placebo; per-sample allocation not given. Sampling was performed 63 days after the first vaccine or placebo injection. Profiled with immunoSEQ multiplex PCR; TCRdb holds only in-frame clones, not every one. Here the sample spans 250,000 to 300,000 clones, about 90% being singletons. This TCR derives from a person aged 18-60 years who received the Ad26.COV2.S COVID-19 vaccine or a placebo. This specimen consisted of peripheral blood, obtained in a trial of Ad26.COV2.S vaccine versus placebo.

DNA for the CDR3: TGTGCCAGCAGAACTCAGGGTTACAATGAGCAGTTCTTC. It specifies CASRTQGYNEQFF. The chain links TRBV12-3 or TRBV12-4 to TRBJ2-1, with a tentative D call TRBD1 (5 bases). Trimming took 6 bases from V and 4 from J, leaving 10 bases between them. The CDR3 consists of 13 residues.